This TCR beta chain came from a study of cytomegalovirus exposure and HLA in healthy donors (TCRdb year 2017). About the study as a whole: An earlier analysis of approximately 640 of the donors reported approximately 300 Gb of sequence data and 117 million unique TCR beta sequences from about 200 million T cells. Roughly 300 gigabases of sequencing data and tens of millions of unique TCR sequences were included in an early release covering about 700 HLA-typed donors. The genetic ancestry cluster associated with self-reported Caucasian donors included 65% to 90% of the approximately 400 genotyped donors. The study aimed to test whether cataloging public T cell receptors could reveal signatures of past pathogen exposure. Using immunosequencing, the study profiled T cell repertoires from fewer than 700 subjects and related those repertoires to cytomegalovirus serostatus. A separate validation cohort of about 110 different subjects was used in addition to the approximately 670-subject first cohort. The study combined high-throughput TCR immunosequencing, statistical association of individual TCRs with disease status, and machine learning to predict cytomegalovirus infection status. A later analysis re-examined previously published TCR beta repertoires from several hundred donors and added high-resolution HLA genotyping to investigate patterns of TCR occurrence. Rather than drawing on any new phenotypic data, the later analysis identified candidate immune exposures from TCR beta sequences and the way those sequences occurred across donors. In an earlier analysis of roughly 540 of the donors, high-throughput TCR beta sequencing was used to judge whether each TCR beta V gene segment behaved as functional or pseudogenic. Alongside the repertoire data, information on donor age, sex, ethnicity and CMV serostatus was compiled. Genome-wide SNP genotypes for about three fifths of the roughly 670 donors were used in a later genetic analysis, which treated that subset as a discovery cohort. Every discovery cohort repertoire had been produced on one sequencing platform. HLA typing covered class I and class II loci at four-digit resolution. Typing coverage varied by locus: about 620-640 donors for A, B, C, DRB1 and DQB1; about 520 for DQA1; nearly 610 for DPA1; roughly 470 for DPB1. Because of strong linkage in the cohort, roughly five DR-DQ haplotypes were treated as single units for association and clustering. On average, around 240,000 unique TCR beta nucleotide sequences were sequenced per donor among 398 genotyped donors of the cohort, with 15% to 20% of those sequences being non-productive.

Looking up the germline V gene yields CDR1 SGDLS and CDR2 YYNGEE. Deletion took 0 bases off V and 6 bases off J, with a span of 10 bases between the germline ends. Including cysteine and phenylalanine, the CDR3 has 14 amino acids. The only DNA kept is the CDR3, 42 bases in frame from the first base. The library was built by means of the immunoSEQ multiplex PCR assay. For the multiplex PCR, a mixture combining 60 forward primers for TCR Vbeta segments and 13 reverse primers for TCR Jbeta segments was used. A multiplex PCR assay on genomic DNA amplified the CDR3 region of rearranged TCR beta genes. The Illumina HiSeq System was used to sequence the amplified TCR beta libraries as 87-base-pair reads. From the authors' description of their analysis: A later analysis counted about 76 million unique TCR beta chains across the 500 to 850 repertoires, and some 12 million of these chains were shared by at least two donors. To remove PCR and sequencing errors, raw reads were error-corrected and collapsed into unique sequences using a nearest-neighbor algorithm that merged closely related sequences. CDR3 sequences were aligned to IMGT reference sequences to assign V, D and J gene segments. For a sequence to be retained, a match of at least six nucleotides was required to both a V gene segment and a J gene segment. Rearrangements were classified as productive when the CDR3 lacked stop codons and remained in frame with V and J, and all other rearrangements were classified as non-productive. CDR3 was defined according to IMGT convention as the region running from the second conserved V-encoded cysteine to the conserved J-encoded phenylalanine. In an earlier analysis of more than 550 of the donors, sequences lacking an unambiguous match to a single V gene segment were excluded. In an earlier analysis of a few hundred of the donors, V segments were called functional above 56.7% productive rearrangements and were called segregating when the between-donor standard deviation exceeded 5%. A statistical classification framework was built to diagnose cytomegalovirus status from the catalog of TCR beta chain sequences. A later analysis assigned V and J genes by comparing TCR nucleotide sequences with IMGT/GENE-DB human TR gene sequences. In a later analysis, CDR3 sequences and most-parsimonious VDJ recombination scenarios were assigned using the TCRdist pipeline. In a later analysis, each TCR beta chain was defined by its CDR3 amino acid sequence together with its V-gene family, and reads without a unique V-gene family were excluded. To address suspected cross-contamination and a sequencing artifact, a later analysis removed around 590 highly shared, low-generation-probability nucleotide sequences. In a later analysis, a clonal expansion index for each public chain was calculated from normalized within-repertoire ranks of inferred template counts. Generation probabilities in a later analysis came from a VDJ recombination model fitted to out-of-frame rearrangements, and those results were checked against IGoR. A later analysis scored TCR-TCR, TCR-HLA and TCR-CMV co-occurrence with hypergeometric tests, applying a repertoire-size bias correction to TCR pairs. In a later analysis, false discovery rates were estimated by permuting HLA or CMV assignments 20 times. A later analysis grouped co-occurring TCRs with DBSCAN, adding TCRdist sequence similarity when clustering within HLA-allele-positive subsets. Repertoires with fewer than 30,000 or more than 120,000 public chains were left out of co-occurrence clustering, as were about five repertoires with anomalous nucleotide sharing. This immuneACCESS table, as held by TCRdb, lists in-frame sequences with V and J called but not all clones. Of the missing ones, under half trace to an unresolved V gene in checked studies; the others have no known cause. For V, J and clone size, that table is used; D and trimming come from the DNA. The sample table shows approximately 170,000 clones, and 73% are seen once. The top ten clones comprise approximately 5.6% of the sample.

Turning to this clone: What antigen it recognizes has not been identified. Qualities for individual bases were not recorded, and no much larger clone is one base off.

The cohort consisted of 666 healthy bone marrow donors. At the time of sampling, all cohort members were nominally healthy, though unrecorded immune exposures were likely present. The donor tested CMV seropositive, placing the donor among the approximately 290 seropositive members of the cohort. Every donor gave a peripheral blood sample, and the peripheral blood mononuclear cells from that sample were used for TCR beta sequencing. Genomic DNA was extracted from the blood cell samples with the Qiagen DNeasy Blood Extraction Kit. Study-wide findings and limitations: In vitro tests confirmed that three of the cytomegalovirus-associated TCR beta chains recognize cytomegalovirus antigens. A later analysis reported that several top co-occurrence clusters appeared linked to parvovirus B19, influenza, CMV and Epstein-Barr virus. Across donors, most TCR sequences were observed very rarely, whereas some public TCRs were present in many individuals. Over 15 rarely observed V segments, including chromosome 9 orphons, were excluded from the earlier analysis of several hundred of the donors because counts were too low. The sequencing pipeline was judged likely to have produced a cluster of highly shared sequence variants as a technical artifact. A later analysis found that HLA-associated TCR beta chains were more clonally expanded and had lower generation probabilities than equally common non-associated chains. Specific HLA alleles were associated with some 15,000 TCR beta sequences at a false discovery rate of 0.05 in a later analysis. HLA typing was unavailable for some donors at each locus, so association tests used only the typed subset. A further reported finding was that TCR beta sequences accurately predicted the HLA-A and HLA-B alleles for most subjects in the first cohort. A later analysis found that most CMV-associated TCR beta chains appeared HLA-restricted, with HLA associations seemingly driven largely by CMV exposure. The study gave a list of 150 to 200 TCR beta chains associated with cytomegalovirus. The presence/absence analyses assumed that sequencing depth was roughly uniform across donors, and that assumption may not be true. A later genetic analysis associated a missense DCLRE1C variant with V-gene and J-gene trimming of TCR beta chains, and an independent cohort replicated the association. Linkage disequilibrium might explain the correlated functional status among segregating V segments, but an unknown experimental factor could not be ruled out. An earlier analysis of some 590 of the donors showed that most TCR beta V segments appeared in productive rearrangements either about 87% or about 30% of the time, which broadly matched IMGT annotations. CMV serostatus was the only immune exposure information available for the cohort. When HLA alleles, especially DR and DQ, strongly co-occurred, attributing TCR associations to individual alleles was difficult. The authors suggested that the approach could potentially be extended to other disease states and immunological phenotypes. Only TCR beta chains were sequenced in this cohort, and the absence of alpha or paired-chain data limited detectable features. A later analysis found that TCR association rates varied across HLA loci, with DRB1 alleles showing the most associated TCRs and HLA-C alleles the fewest. The classifier was reported to diagnose cytomegalovirus status with high specificity and sensitivity in both the original and validation cohorts. Compared with the approximately 700-donor mean, donors in an Asian-associated ancestry cluster had fewer N-insertions in productive TCRs, according to a later genetic analysis. The 87-base-pair reads could not distinguish some IMGT-functional V segments, including TRBV6-2 and TRBV6-3, so those segments were excluded.

The rearrangement combines TRBV9 with TRBJ1-5; TRBD1 is possibly the D segment (5 matching bases). The TCR sequence derives from a woman under 30 in good health and CMV-seropositive. Sequenced sample: PBMCs. The nucleotide sequence reads as follows: TGTGCCAGCAGCGTAGGAGGGACTGGTCAGCCCCAGCATTTT. This codes for CASSVGGTGQPQHF.